This TCR beta chain was sequenced in a study of T cell responses to AZD1222 COVID-19 vaccine. Germline V gene data show CDR1 as SGHNT and CDR2 as YYREEE (reference sequence). V lost 4 bases, J lost 6 bases, and 12 bases stayed unmatched. The CDR3 loop spans 16 amino acids. The assay was immunoSEQ multiplex PCR, and TCRdb's table has in-frame clones only and misses some. The data contain about 190,000 clones, 90% to 95% of them singletons. In the case of this clone: Its antigen remains unknown.

Whole-study findings and limits: Repertoire sampling occurred only after the peak T cell response. A mostly white British donor set with more females was recruited, and clonal diversity was possibly underestimated. Among vaccine-associated CD4 TCRs, coverage spanned spike, with dominance at 160-218 and 743-854. Among AZD1222 vaccinees, only six or seven were seropositive at baseline.

The sequence was obtained from an adult in good health. The chain combines TRBV5-4 with TRBJ2-1; TRBD1 matches at 8 bases. The sample consisted of peripheral blood, taken on day 0 of AZD1222 vaccination. CDR3: CASSNPGGPSGNEQFF. CDR3 DNA: TGTGCCAGCAGCAACCCAGGGGGCCCCTCGGGCAATGAGCAGTTCTTC.